This T cell receptor beta chain derives from a study of radiation and T cells in renal cell carcinoma. Sequenced by immunoSEQ multiplex PCR; TCRdb stores in-frame clones only, minus some. This table holds more than 95,000 clones, approximately 78% found once. Time point defined: baseline pretreatment blood. Described treatment: 15 Gy SBRT to primary tumor, nephrectomy 4 weeks later. After SBRT, blood was collected at 2 and 4 weeks, plus baseline. Study-wide results and limits: Top tumor clonotypes rose in blood 2 weeks post-radiation, then contracted.

This clone was detected many times. Its antigen is still unknown. The V gene lost 0 bases and the J gene lost 1 base, with 10 bases spanning the gap. This CDR3 contains 15 residues. The germline gives CDR1 SGHDT, CDR2 YYEEEE. The source is a woman aged 60-75 years with renal cell carcinoma. The chain joins TRBV5-6 to TRBJ1-1; D remains unclear. The material sequenced was blood, taken from a patient whose treatment included radiotherapy and nephrectomy. As DNA, the CDR3 is TGTGCCAGCAGCTTGGTCCCGGTCTCGAACACTGAAGCTTTCTTT. Amino acid sequence: CASSLVPVSNTEAFF.